The present T cell receptor (beta chain) was sequenced within a study of control samples from healthy donors and cancer patients. Repertoires were generated with immunoSEQ multiplex PCR, while TCRdb's copy carries only in-frame clones and drops some. Of some 120,000 clones listed, about 93% were seen once; the top ten hold under 2%. The germline V and J ends were trimmed by 0 bases and 3 bases, with 15 bases remaining between them. From germline, CDR1 is LGHNT and CDR2 FRNRAP. The CDR3 length is 16 residues. This clonotype originated in a man between 45 and 60 years old with head and neck cancer. The chain links TRBV12-5 to TRBJ2-7, with D maybe TRBD1 (6 bases). The specimen was PBMCs. The CDR3, as DNA: TGTGCTAGTGGTTTGGTTCGTGTCAGGGGATTCTACGAGCAGTACTTC. Translation gives CASGLVRVRGFYEQYF.